What follows are 32 T cell receptor beta chains derived from one specimen sequenced in a study of technical replicates of blood from a few donors. TCRdb's copy holds only in-frame clones and misses some; the assay was immunoSEQ multiplex PCR. The sample lists about 61,000 clones; 70% to 90% were seen once. Sequencing was carried out using PBMCs. These receptors came from a human donor in good health. Some clones in this sample may be carry-over from other donors' samples.

The chain joins TRBV5-4 to TRBJ2-5, with 7 positions matching TRBD2. The germline V gene has CDR1 SGHNT and CDR2 YYREEE (reference sequence). CDR3 length equals 15 residues. Trimming at V came to 4 bases and at J to 4 bases, leaving 10 bases not matched to a gene. The CDR3 sequence: CASSRGGVEAETQYF. CDR3 nucleotide sequence: TGTGCCAGCAGCCGGGGAGGGGTAGAAGCAGAGACCCAGTACTTC.

The chain links TRBV29-1 to TRBJ2-7, with 10 bases fitting TRBD1. The CDR3 sequence is 14 residues long. In germline, CDR1 is SQVTM, CDR2 ANQGSEA. J was trimmed by 5 bases and V by 4 bases; bases with no gene match: 8. The CDR3 DNA is TGCAGCGTTGTGAACGACAGGGGGCACGACGAGCAGTACTTC. It encodes CSVVNDRGHDEQYF.

The V and J genes are TRBV29-1 and TRBJ2-7; 7 nucleotides line up with TRBD2. This CDR3 is 12 amino acids long. The germline V gene encodes CDR1 SQVTM and CDR2 ANQGSEA. Trimming at V came to 4 bases and at J to 4 bases, leaving 4 bases not matched to a gene. CDR3: CSVGGLSYEQYF. As DNA, the CDR3 is TGCAGCGTTGGGGGACTATCATACGAGCAGTACTTC.

The chain employs TRBV4-2 and TRBJ1-2; D gene uncertain. CDR3 length: 15 amino acids. Germline V lookup: CDR1 LGHNA, CDR2 YNFKEQ. The V and J ends lost 0 bases and 0 bases respectively, with 8 bases between them. The CDR3 loop is CASSQEPSANYGYTF. CDR3 nucleotide sequence: TGTGCCAGCAGCCAAGAGCCCTCGGCTAACTATGGCTACACCTTC.

The CDR3 loop is CASSHQGSPGYTF. CDR3 nucleotide sequence: TGTGCCAGCAGTCACCAGGGATCTCCCGGCTACACCTTC. V gene TRBV27 combines with J gene TRBJ1-2, with a weak D call TRBD1 (5 bases). V dropped 5 bases and J dropped 8 bases, with 15 bases sitting between them. Germline values: CDR1 MNHEY, CDR2 SMNVEV (reference sequence). This CDR3 has 13 amino acids.

This chain joins TRBV2 and TRBJ1-1, with 9 bases aligning to TRBD1. This CDR3 contains 13 residues. The trim removed 6 bases at V and 6 bases at J, leaving 5 bases unmatched. Germline lookup yields CDR1 SNHLY and CDR2 FYNNEI. The CDR3 loop is CASRRGQGSEAFF. DNA of the CDR3: TGTGCCAGCAGAAGGGGACAGGGATCTGAAGCTTTCTTT. The full variable domain, with the rest looked up from reference TRBV2 and TRBJ1-1, is EPEVTQTPSHQVTQMGQEVILRCVPISNHLYFYWYRQILGQKVEFLVSFYNNEISEKSEIFDDQFSVERPDGSNFTLKIRSTKLEDSAMYFCASRRGQGSEAFFGQGTRLTVV.

The J gene is TRBJ2-1, the V gene TRBV30, with D uncertain. V lost 2 bases and J lost 6, with 14 bases in between. The CDR3 extends over 14 amino acids. Germline V gene lookup returns CDR1 GTSNPN and CDR2 SVGIG (reference sequence). This CDR3 is CAWSRSRIGNEQFF. The CDR3 DNA follows: TGTGCCTGGAGTCGGAGTAGGATCGGCAATGAGCAGTTCTTC. Combining the CDR3 with reference TRBV30 and TRBJ2-1 gives the whole variable domain SQTIHQWPATLVQPVGSPLSLECTVEGTSNPNLYWYRQAAGRGLQLLFYSVGIGQISSEVPQNLSASRPQDRQFILSSKKLLLSDSGFYLCAWSRSRIGNEQFFGPGTRLTVL.

In this sample, this clone turned up once. The J gene is TRBJ1-1, the V gene TRBV15; the match to TRBD1 covers 8 bases. Germline CDR1 LNHNV, CDR2 YYDKDF (reference sequence). Germline trimming cut 4 bases from V and 4 bases from J; bases unmatched to any gene: 8. The CDR3 has 15 residues. CDR3 coding DNA: TGTGCCACCAGCAAACGGACAGGGCTGAGCACTGAAGCTTTCTTT. Translating gives CATSKRTGLSTEAFF. The full variable domain, rest sourced from reference TRBV15 and TRBJ1-1, is DAMVIQNPRYQVTQFGKPVTLSCSQTLNHNVMYWYQQKSSQAPKLLFHYYDKDFNNEADTPDNFQSRRPNTSFCFLDIRSPGLGDTAMYLCATSKRTGLSTEAFFGQGTRLTVV.

The chain recombines TRBV6-1 with TRBJ1-1, with 7 bases matching TRBD1. The CDR3 runs 15 residues. Germline V gives CDR1 MNHNS, CDR2 SASEGT. The V segment lost 7 bases and the J segment 4 bases; nucleotides outside the gene matches: 12. In nucleotides, the CDR3 is TGTGCCAGCATCCAGAGGACAGGCCGGGGCACTGAAGCTTTCTTT. This sequence encodes CASIQRTGRGTEAFF.

The chain couples TRBV12-1 to TRBJ2-2; the table's D call TRBD2 went unverified against the DNA. TRBV12-1 is designated a pseudogene. The CDR3 sequence is 21 residues long. CDR3 sequence reads: CASSGPMGTSGGDPMSGELFF. In DNA form, the CDR3 reads TGTGCCAGCAGCGGCCCGATGGGGACTAGCGGGGGGGACCCTATGAGCGGGGAGCTGTTTTTT.

The chain has TRBV11-2 and TRBJ1-1; D is unclear. The CDR3 sequence is 14 residues long. CDR1 SGHAT and CDR2 FQNNGV come from the germline V gene. Trimming took off 2 bases at V and 2 bases at J, with 9 bases between the two ends. CDR3: CASSLLQTNTEAFF. In DNA form, the CDR3 reads TGTGCCAGCAGCTTATTACAGACCAACACTGAAGCTTTCTTT.

This clone was detected once. J is TRBJ2-7 and V is TRBV6-1; 9 nucleotides align to TRBD1. V lost 0 bases and J lost 9; bases outside the gene matches: 12. The CDR3 runs 16 residues. CDR1 and CDR2 from the germline V gene are MNHNS and SASEGT. Here the CDR3 reads CASSEAGTGSYRGQYF. The CDR3, as DNA: TGTGCCAGCAGTGAAGCTGGGACAGGGAGTTACCGCGGGCAGTACTTC.

The rearrangement uses TRBV7-2 and TRBJ1-5; possibly TRBD1 for D (5 bases). CDR3 length equals 13 residues. CDR1 is SGHTA and CDR2 is FQGNSA in the germline V gene. Trimming stripped 1 base from V and 9 bases from J, with 10 bases between. The CDR3 DNA sequence: TGTGCCAGCAGCTTAGACCGGGGGGGGCCCCAGCATTTT. This sequence encodes CASSLDRGGPQHF.

The chain uses TRBV5-1 and TRBJ1-2; D is unresolved. The germline CDR1 and CDR2 sequences are SGHRS and YFSETQ. The CDR3 loop spans 12 amino acids. V was pared by 5 bases and J by 7 bases, with 12 bases between. The CDR3 region has the DNA TGCGCCAGCAGGGTATCCGAGGGTGGCTACACCTTC. It translates to CASRVSEGGYTF. The complete variable domain, with remaining parts taken from reference TRBV5-1 and TRBJ1-2, reads KAGVTQTPRYLIKTRGQQVTLSCSPISGHRSVSWYQQTPGQGLQFLFEYFSETQRNKGNFPGRFSGRQFSNSRSEMNVSTLELGDSALYLCASRVSEGGYTFGSGTRLTVV.

The chain is built from TRBV7-3 and TRBJ2-3, with D perhaps TRBD1 (6 bases). The CDR3 has 17 residues. The V end was cut by 6 bases, the J end by 4 bases, with 23 bases between. Germline V gives CDR1 SGHTA, CDR2 FQGTGA. CDR3 in DNA: TGTGCCAGCAGTCAACCTAGGGGGACCTCGTCCCCAGATACGCAGTATTTT. Protein sequence: CASSQPRGTSSPDTQYF. Full variable domain (missing parts from reference TRBV7-3 and TRBJ2-3): GAGVSQTPSNKVTEKGKYVELRCDPISGHTALYWYRQSLGQGPEFLIYFQGTGAADDSGLPNDRFFAVRPEGSVSTLKIQRTERGDSAVYLCASSQPRGTSSPDTQYFGPGTRLTVL.

This chain uses TRBV7-9 with TRBJ2-3; a weak D match, TRBD2 (6 bases). CDR3 length: 13 amino acids. Trimming took off 2 bases at V and 5 bases at J, with 8 bases between the two ends. Germline lookup yields CDR1 SEHNR and CDR2 FQNEAQ (reference sequence). CDR3 protein: CASSLQGGDTQYF. The CDR3 DNA sequence: TGTGCCAGCAGCTTACAGGGAGGAGATACGCAGTATTTT.

V gene TRBV2 combines with J gene TRBJ2-1, with 11 positions matching TRBD1. V lost 6 bases to trimming and J lost 7 bases; unmatched junction nucleotides: 5. Germline CDR1 reads SNHLY; CDR2 reads FYNNEI. This CDR3 contains 14 residues. The CDR3 loop is CASSRDRGENEQFF. The CDR3 DNA reads as TGTGCCAGCAGCCGGGACAGGGGGGAGAATGAGCAGTTCTTC.

This chain joins TRBV10-3 and TRBJ2-5, with D possibly matching TRBD2 (5 bases). Germline assignment: CDR1 ENHRY and CDR2 SYGVKD. With 0 bases removed from V and 3 bases from J, the gap between germline ends came to 14 bases. The CDR3 consists of 16 residues. In nucleotides, the CDR3 is TGTGCCATCAGTGAGTCTGCTCGTACGGGGAAAGAGACCCAGTACTTC. Translating it yields CAISESARTGKETQYF.

V gene TRBV6-5 combines with J gene TRBJ1-1; TRBD1 matches 7 bases. The CDR3 covers 13 residues. Germline V gives CDR1 MNHEY, CDR2 SVGAGI. V shed 7 bases and J 4 bases; nucleotides not matched to a gene: 6. CDR3 nucleotides: TGTGCCAGCACCAGACAGGGAATCACTGAAGCTTTCTTT. Its protein is CASTRQGITEAFF.

The table lists this clone with a few counts. The V call is TRBV25-1, the J call TRBJ1-1; possible D gene TRBD1, 5 bases. The V end was cut by 3 bases, the J end by 7 bases, with 6 bases between. The CDR3 contains 11 residues. The V gene's germline CDR1 is MGHDK and CDR2 SYGVNS. CDR3 residues: CASSEGGEAFF. The CDR3 coding sequence is TGTGCCAGCAGTGAGGGGGGTGAAGCTTTCTTT.

The chain couples TRBV7-9 to TRBJ1-5, with TRBD1 matching over 9 bases. Germline V gene data show CDR1 as SEHNR and CDR2 as FQNEAQ (reference sequence). The CDR3 spans 17 residues. Trimming cost V 1 base and J 7 bases; bases outside gene matches: 11. CDR3 residues: CASSLVLGQGRGQPQHF. For the CDR3, the DNA is TGTGCCAGCAGCTTAGTCCTGGGACAGGGCCGGGGGCAGCCCCAGCATTTT.

The V call is TRBV15, the J call TRBJ2-3, with 7 bases identical to TRBD1. Germline V CDR1 and CDR2: LNHNV, YYDKDF (reference sequence). The CDR3 has 15 residues. V shed 4 bases and J 1 base; nucleotides not matched to a gene: 5. CDR3 loop: CATSIGTAGTDTQYF. The CDR3 region has the DNA TGTGCCACCAGCATTGGGACAGCGGGCACAGATACGCAGTATTTT.

This rearrangement joins TRBV6-5 to TRBJ2-7; 10 bases align to TRBD1. Germline V gene lookup returns CDR1 MNHEY and CDR2 SVGAGI. The CDR3 spans 15 residues. The V and J ends lost 6 bases and 0 bases, in that order; junction bases with no gene match: 5. The CDR3 protein is CASSPGQGFSYEQYF. Here the CDR3 DNA reads TGTGCCAGCAGCCCGGGACAGGGGTTCTCCTACGAGCAGTACTTC.

The gene calls are TRBV7-3 and TRBJ2-5, with 7 bases aligning to TRBD2. Trimming at V came to 2 bases and at J to 2 bases, leaving 5 bases not matched to a gene. Germline V CDR1 and CDR2: SGHTA, FQGTGA. The CDR3 is made up of 15 amino acids. As DNA, the CDR3 is TGTGCCAGCAGCTTATTTATCGGGAGGCAAGAGACCCAGTACTTC. Encoded protein: CASSLFIGRQETQYF.

The genes are TRBV5-4 and TRBJ2-6; D gene unclear. This CDR3 is built from 15 residues. The germline V and J ends were trimmed by 4 bases and 0 bases, with 8 bases remaining between them. Germline V gene data show CDR1 as SGHNT and CDR2 as YYREEE (reference sequence). The CDR3 here is CASSVLGSGANVLTF. The DNA of the CDR3 is TGTGCCAGCAGCGTCCTAGGCTCTGGGGCCAACGTCCTGACTTTC.

This chain joins TRBV11-3 and TRBJ2-3; 12 bases match TRBD2. V dropped 3 bases and J dropped 5; count of bases not matched to a gene: 6. The CDR3 extends over 16 amino acids. Germline CDR1 and CDR2: SGHNT and YENEEA. In DNA form, the CDR3 reads TGTGCCAGCAGCTTGACTAGCGGGAGTTTGGTAGATACGCAGTATTTT. It is translated as CASSLTSGSLVDTQYF.

V is TRBV4-2 and J is TRBJ2-3; TRBD2 matches 11 bases. The CDR3 is made up of 18 amino acids. Germline V gene sequence: CDR1 LGHNA, CDR2 YNFKEQ. Trimming removed 1 base from V and 5 bases from J; junction bases left unmatched: 11. CDR3 sequence reads: CASSQGVVGLAGGDTQYF. In DNA, the CDR3 is TGTGCCAGCAGCCAAGGGGTGGTAGGGCTAGCGGGGGGAGATACGCAGTATTTT.

This clone was seen once. The CDR3 bases are TGTGCCAGCAGCGAGTCATTGGGAACAGGCTATGGCTACACCTTC. Residues: CASSESLGTGYGYTF. The chain combines TRBV2 with TRBJ1-2; D is perhaps TRBD1 (5 bases). This CDR3 contains 15 residues. Germline CDR1 is SNHLY and CDR2 is FYNNEI. The V and J ends lost 6 bases and 4 bases respectively, with 18 bases between them.

This chain connects TRBV5-6 to TRBJ1-1, with D perhaps TRBD1 (6 bases). The CDR3 spans 15 residues. CDR1 and CDR2 from the germline V gene are SGHDT and YYEEEE. Trimming shortened V by 1 base and J by 8 bases, and 18 bases separated the two germline ends. CDR3 in DNA: TGTGCCAGCAGCTTGCGGGGCAGGGGATCTCCGGAAGCTTTCTTT. Its translation: CASSLRGRGSPEAFF.

This chain uses TRBV6-5 with TRBJ1-1; the match to TRBD1 covers 7 bases. Germline CDR1 MNHEY, CDR2 SVGAGI. This CDR3 has 13 amino acids. V trimming: 0 bases; J trimming: 6 bases; junction bases outside the gene matches: 1. The CDR3 nucleotides are TGTGCCAGCAGTTACTCCCAGGGGGCTGAAGCTTTCTTT. It is translated as CASSYSQGAEAFF.

The rearrangement links TRBV5-1 to TRBJ2-7, with D maybe TRBD1 (7 bases). This CDR3 contains 16 residues. CDR1 and CDR2 from the germline V gene are SGHRS and YFSETQ. Trimming shortened V by 0 bases and J by 4 bases, and 17 bases separated the two germline ends. CDR3 in amino acids: CASSLGAGQTRYEQYF. The CDR3, as DNA: TGCGCCAGCAGCTTGGGGGCGGGACAGACGCGGTACGAGCAGTACTTC.

The chain couples TRBV7-9 to TRBJ1-2; tentative D call: TRBD1 (5 bases). CDR3 length equals 15 residues. V dropped 5 bases and J dropped 7 bases, with 20 bases sitting between them. Germline loops: CDR1 SEHNR, CDR2 FQNEAQ (reference sequence). The CDR3 DNA follows: TGTGCCAGCAGCCAAAAGGGGTCTGTGGTCGGTGGCTACACCTTC. Its protein product is CASSQKGSVVGGYTF.